This T cell receptor (beta chain) was captured by sequencing in a study of blood T cell repertoires in COVID-19. Original handling: Counts of nucleated cells, estimated from reference gene primer amplification, were obtained. Method: immunoSEQ multiplex PCR; TCRdb's copy keeps in-frame clones and lacks some. Clone size and the V and J calls come from that table; the DNA yielded D and trimming. The sample lists hundreds of thousands of clones, roughly nine tenths occurring once. Researchers sorted participants into cohorts using their self-reported clinical history. This TCR came from a woman in her forties or fifties in a cohort exposed to, infected with or recovered from COVID-19 (not recorded which). What was sequenced was PBMCs or T cells enriched from blood (not recorded which).

The chain's CDR3 is CASSQDLSSEQYF. DNA of the CDR3: TGTGCCAGCAGCCAAGATTTATCTTCCGAGCAGTACTTC. This rearrangement joins TRBV14 to TRBJ2-7; D uncertain. The CDR3 sequence is 13 residues long. CDR1 is SGHDN and CDR2 is FVKESK in the germline V gene. The V end lost 0 bases, the J end lost 6 bases, and 9 bases lay between the germline ends.